This T cell receptor beta chain was sequenced during a study of early T cells in non-severe SARS-CoV-2 infection. V was clipped by 6 bases and J by 5 bases, with 16 bases between them. CDR3 length: 14 residues. Germline CDR1 is MNHEY and CDR2 is SVGAGI. This clonotype was recorded many times. Individual cDNA molecules carried attached unique molecular identifiers. TCRdb ran MiXCR on the 5' RACE reads and lists one entry per CDR3 protein. The repertoire has 25,000 to 30,000 distinct CDR3 sequences, roughly 5.9% of them found once; the top ten carry about 0.85%. The sample consisted of whole blood. The source of this sequence is an adult who was a healthcare worker with PCR-confirmed SARS-CoV-2 infection or an uninfected control (not recorded which). The chain carries TRBV6-5 and TRBJ1-2, with D possibly matching TRBD1 (5 bases). CDR3 in DNA: TGTGCCAGCAGATCTACGACAGACGGTTATGGCTACACCTTC. Amino acids: CASRSTTDGYGYTF.